The clone carrying this T cell receptor beta chain was detected ten times or more. As yet, its antigen is unknown. TCRdb re-called the 5' RACE reads through MiXCR, storing one row per CDR3 protein. The sample lists around 480,000 distinct CDR3 sequences, roughly an eighth occurring once. Trimming pared 5 bases from V and 6 bases from J, leaving 8 bases between. Germline V gives CDR1 KGHSH, CDR2 LQKENI. There are 12 residues in the CDR3. These data come from a study of identical twins. Study conclusions and caveats: Whereas memory repertoires showed no such difference, abundant cord blood beta clonotypes carried fewer insertions. Beta out-of-frame sequences showed weaker excess twin sharing.

These data were also reused for a study on yellow fever vaccine responses in identical twins.

The receptor comes from a woman under 30 in good health. The V call is TRBV18, the J call TRBJ2-1, with D perhaps matching TRBD1 (5 bases). Sequencing used CD4+ T cells sorted from blood. CDR3 region: CASSNQGNEQFF. DNA of the CDR3: TGTGCCAGCTCAAACCAGGGCAATGAGCAGTTCTTC. Supplemented by reference TRBV18 and TRBJ2-1, the full variable domain reads NAGVMQNPRHLVRRRGQEARLRCSPMKGHSHVYWYRQLPEEGLKFMVYLQKENIIDESGMPKERFSAEFPKEGPSILRIQQVVRGDSAAYFCASSNQGNEQFFGPGTRLTVL.